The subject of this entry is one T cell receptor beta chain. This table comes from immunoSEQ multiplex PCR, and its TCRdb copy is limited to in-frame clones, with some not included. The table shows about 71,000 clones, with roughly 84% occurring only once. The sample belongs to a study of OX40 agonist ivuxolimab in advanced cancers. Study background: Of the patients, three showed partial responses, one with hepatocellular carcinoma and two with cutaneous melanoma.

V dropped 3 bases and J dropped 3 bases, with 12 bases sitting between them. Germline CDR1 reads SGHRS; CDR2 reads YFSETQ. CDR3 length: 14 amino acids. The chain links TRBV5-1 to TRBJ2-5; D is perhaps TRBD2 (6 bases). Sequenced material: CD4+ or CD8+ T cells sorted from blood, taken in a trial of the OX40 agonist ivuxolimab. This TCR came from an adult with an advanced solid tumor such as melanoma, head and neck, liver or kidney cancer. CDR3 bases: TGCGCCAGCAGCTCTCGGGGGATGGAAGAGACCCAGTACTTC. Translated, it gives CASSSRGMEETQYF.